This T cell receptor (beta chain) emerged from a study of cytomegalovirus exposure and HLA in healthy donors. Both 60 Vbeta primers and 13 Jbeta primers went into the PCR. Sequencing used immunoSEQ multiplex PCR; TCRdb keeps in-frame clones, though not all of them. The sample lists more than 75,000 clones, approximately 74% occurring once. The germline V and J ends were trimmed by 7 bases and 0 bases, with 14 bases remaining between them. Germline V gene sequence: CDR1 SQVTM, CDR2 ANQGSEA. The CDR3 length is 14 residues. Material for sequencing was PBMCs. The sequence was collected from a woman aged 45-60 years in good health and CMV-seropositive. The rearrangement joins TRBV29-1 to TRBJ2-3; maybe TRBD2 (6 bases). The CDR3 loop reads CSGGLGTSTDTQYF. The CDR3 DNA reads TGCAGCGGTGGACTGGGGACTAGCACAGATACGCAGTATTTT.